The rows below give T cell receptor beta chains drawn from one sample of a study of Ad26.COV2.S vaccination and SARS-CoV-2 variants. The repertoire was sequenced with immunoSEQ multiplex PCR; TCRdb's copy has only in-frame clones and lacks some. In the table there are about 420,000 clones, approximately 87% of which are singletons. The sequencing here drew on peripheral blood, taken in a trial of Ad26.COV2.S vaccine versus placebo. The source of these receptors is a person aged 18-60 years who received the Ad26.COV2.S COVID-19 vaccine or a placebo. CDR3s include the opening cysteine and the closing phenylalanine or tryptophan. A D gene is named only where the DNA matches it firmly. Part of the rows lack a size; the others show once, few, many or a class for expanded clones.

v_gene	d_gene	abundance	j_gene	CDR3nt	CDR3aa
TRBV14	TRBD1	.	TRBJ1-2	TGTGCCAGCAGCCAAGAACTGGACAGGGAAGCTAACTATGGCTACACCTTC	CASSQELDREANYGYTF
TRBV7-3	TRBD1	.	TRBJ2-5	TGTGCCAGCAGCCAGGACAGGGAAGAGACCCAGTACTTC	CASSQDREETQYF
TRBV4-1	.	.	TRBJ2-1	TGCGCCAGCAGCGTTCGGGACTCCCGTGAGCAGTTCTTC	CASSVRDSREQFF
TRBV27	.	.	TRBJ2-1	TGTGCCAGCAGTTTATTCTCTCAGGGGTATAATAATGAGCAGTTCTTC	CASSLFSQGYNNEQFF
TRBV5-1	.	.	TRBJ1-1	TGCGCCAGCAGCTTGTTGGACGGCTTGAACACTGAAGCTTTCTTT	CASSLLDGLNTEAFF
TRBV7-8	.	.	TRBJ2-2	TGTGCCAGCGGAAGGGGACCTAACACCGGGGAGCTGTTTTTT	CASGRGPNTGELFF
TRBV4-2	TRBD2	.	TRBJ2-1	TGTGCCAGCAGCCAAGATTACGCGTCTAGCGGGGTCTCCTACAATGAGCAGTTCTTC	CASSQDYASSGVSYNEQFF
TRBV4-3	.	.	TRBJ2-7	TGCGCCAGCAGCCAAGTGGTGGGCTCCTACGAGCAGTACTTC	CASSQVVGSYEQYF
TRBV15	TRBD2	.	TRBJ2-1	TGTGCCACCAGAGCCCAGGGTACTAGCGGGGGCTACAATGAGCAGTTCTTC	CATRAQGTSGGYNEQFF
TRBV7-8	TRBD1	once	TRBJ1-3	TGTGCCAGCAGCCTGACAGGGATCGGAAACACCATATATTTT	CASSLTGIGNTIYF
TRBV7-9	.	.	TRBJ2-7	TGTGCCAGCAGCCCCAGTTACGAGCAGTACTTC	CASSPSYEQYF
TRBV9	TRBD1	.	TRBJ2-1	TGTGCCAGCAGCTTACGGACCGGGACAGGGTACGATGAGCAGTTCTTC	CASSLRTGTGYDEQFF
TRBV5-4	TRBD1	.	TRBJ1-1	TGTGCCAGCAGCATAAGCCGCGGACAGGGGGACACTGAAGCTTTCTTT	CASSISRGQGDTEAFF
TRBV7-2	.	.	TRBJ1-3	TGTGCCAGCAGGGAAGCGGGAGGAAACACCATATATTTT	CASREAGGNTIYF
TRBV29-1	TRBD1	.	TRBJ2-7	TGCAGCGTTGAAGGACAGGGGGCCTACGAGCAGTACTTC	CSVEGQGAYEQYF
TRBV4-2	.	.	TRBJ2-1	TGTGCCAGCAGCCAAGTTACCGGGGACCTATACTACAATGAGCAGTTCTTC	CASSQVTGDLYYNEQFF
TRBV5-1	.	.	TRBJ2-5	TGCGCCAGCAGCTTAGAACAAGAGACCCAGTACTTC	CASSLEQETQYF
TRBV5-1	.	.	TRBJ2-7	TGCGCCAGCAGCTTGGGCAGCGGATACGAGCAGTACTTC	CASSLGSGYEQYF
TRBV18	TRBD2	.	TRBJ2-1	TGTGCCAGCTCACCGGGGGGGTACAATGAGCAGTTCTTC	CASSPGGYNEQFF
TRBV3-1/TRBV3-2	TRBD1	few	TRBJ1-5	TGTGCCAGCAGCCAGGGGGTCTTACAGGGGCGACCGCCCCAGCATTTT	CASSQGVLQGRPPQHF
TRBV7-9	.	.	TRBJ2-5	TGTGCCAGCAGCTTAGAATTGGGGATGGAGTACCAAGAGACCCAGTACTTC	CASSLELGMEYQETQYF
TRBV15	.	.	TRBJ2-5	TGTGCCACCAGCGGTCAGGGCAAGGCCCAAGAGACCCAGTACTTC	CATSGQGKAQETQYF
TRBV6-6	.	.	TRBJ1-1	TGTGCCAGCAGTCTGGACAGTAACACTGAAGCTTTCTTT	CASSLDSNTEAFF
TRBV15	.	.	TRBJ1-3	TGTGCCACCAGCAGAGATTTAGGAAACACCATATATTTT	CATSRDLGNTIYF
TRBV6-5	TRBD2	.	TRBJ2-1	TGTGCCAGCAGTTACACTAGCGGGGGGGCCCGGGAGCAGTTCTTC	CASSYTSGGAREQFF
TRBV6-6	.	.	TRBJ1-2	TGTGCCAGCAGTTACTCGACAGGACTGGACTATGGCTACACCTTC	CASSYSTGLDYGYTF
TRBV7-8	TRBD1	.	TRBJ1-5	TGTGCCAGCAGCTTCTCCCGGCAGGGGGATCATCAGCCCCAGCATTTT	CASSFSRQGDHQPQHF
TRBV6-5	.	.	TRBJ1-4	TGTGCCAGCAGTTACTCGGGGAGTGAGGTTGAAAAACTGTTTTTT	CASSYSGSEVEKLFF
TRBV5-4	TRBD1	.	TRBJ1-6	TGTGCCAGCAGCTCCGGACAGGTCGGGCCACCCCTCCACTTT	CASSSGQVGPPLHF
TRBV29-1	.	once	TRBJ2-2	TGCAGCGTACTGGGGAACACCGGGGAGCTGTTTTTT	CSVLGNTGELFF
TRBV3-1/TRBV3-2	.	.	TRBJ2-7	TGTGCCAGCAGCCAAGCGGGGGGCAACTACGAGCAGTACTTC	CASSQAGGNYEQYF
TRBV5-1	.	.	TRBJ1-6	TGCGCCAGCAGCTTGGCCCCGACAAAAAACAATTCACCCCTCCACTTT	CASSLAPTKNNSPLHF
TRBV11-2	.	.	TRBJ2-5	TGTGCCAGCAGCTTAGGTTTTTTGACATCCCAAGAGACCCAGTACTTC	CASSLGFLTSQETQYF
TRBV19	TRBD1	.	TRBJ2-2	TGTGCCAGTAGTCCCGGGACAGGGGACTACACCGGGGAGCTGTTTTTT	CASSPGTGDYTGELFF
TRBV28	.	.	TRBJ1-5	TGTGCCAGCAGTTTAGGGGGACACCACAATCAGCCCCAGCATTTT	CASSLGGHHNQPQHF
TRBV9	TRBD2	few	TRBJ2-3	TGTGCCAGCAGCGCGAGCGGACTAGCTGTTGGCACAGATACGCAGTATTTT	CASSASGLAVGTDTQYF
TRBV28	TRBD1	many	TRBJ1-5	TGTGCCAGCAGACCCACAGGGGGACGCAATCAGCCCCAGCATTTT	CASRPTGGRNQPQHF
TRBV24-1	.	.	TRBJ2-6	TGTGCCACCAGTGGTGGGCCTGGGGCCAACGTCCTGACTTTC	CATSGGPGANVLTF
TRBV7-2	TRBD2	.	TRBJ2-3	TGTGCCAGCAGCAGGAGCGGGGGACTAGATACGCAGTATTTT	CASSRSGGLDTQYF
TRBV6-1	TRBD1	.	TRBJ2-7	TGTGCCAGCAGTGAAGGACAGGGGGCGATCTACGAGCAGTACTTC	CASSEGQGAIYEQYF
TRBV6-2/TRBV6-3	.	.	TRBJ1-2	TGTGCCAGCAGTGCCCAGGGAACCTATGGCTACACCTTC	CASSAQGTYGYTF
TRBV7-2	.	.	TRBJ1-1	TGTGCCAGCAGCTTAATGGGGAACACTGAAGCTTTCTTT	CASSLMGNTEAFF
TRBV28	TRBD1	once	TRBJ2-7	TGTGCCAGCACCCTCTCCGGACAGGGGGAAAGCTACGAGCAGTACTTC	CASTLSGQGESYEQYF
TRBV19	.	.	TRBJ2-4	TGTGCCAGTAGTCTCGGACTGCGAGCCAAAAACATTCAGTACTTC	CASSLGLRAKNIQYF
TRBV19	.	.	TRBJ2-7	TGTGCCACCAGGGGCCACGAGCAGTACTTC	CATRGHEQYF
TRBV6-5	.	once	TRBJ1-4	TGTGCCAGCACCGCTGGGGAGATTAATGAAAAACTGTTTTTT	CASTAGEINEKLFF
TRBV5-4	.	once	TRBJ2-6	TGTGCCAGCAGCTTGGAGGGCTACGTCCTGACTTTC	CASSLEGYVLTF
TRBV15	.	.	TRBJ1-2	TGTGCCACCAGCAGAGATCTAGGGGTCTATGGCTACACCTTC	CATSRDLGVYGYTF
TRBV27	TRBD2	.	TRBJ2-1	TGTGCCAGCAGGATAGCGGGGGGGCTAGACAATGAGCAGTTCTTC	CASRIAGGLDNEQFF
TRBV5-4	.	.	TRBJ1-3	TGTGCCAGCAGCCTGGAGGGGCCGACCTCTGGAAACACCATATATTTT	CASSLEGPTSGNTIYF
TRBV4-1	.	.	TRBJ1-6	TGCGCCAGCAGCCTGGGGGTGGGTAACTATAATTCACCCCTCCACTTT	CASSLGVGNYNSPLHF
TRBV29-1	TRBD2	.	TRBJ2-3	TGCAGCGTGGCCCCCGGGCTAGCGGGGGTTGATACGCAGTATTTT	CSVAPGLAGVDTQYF
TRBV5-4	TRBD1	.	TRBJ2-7	TGTGCCAGCAGCTCAACCGGGACAGTTAGATACGAGCAGTACTTC	CASSSTGTVRYEQYF